One TCR beta chain is described in this entry. Its target is unknown. The authors produced TCR alpha and TCR beta cDNA libraries with sample barcodes and UMIs by 5'RACE using constant-segment primers. TCRdb passed the 5' RACE reads through MiXCR, listing each CDR3 protein once. In the table there are roughly 250,000 distinct CDR3 sequences, over 15% of which are singletons. This CDR3 comprises 13 residues. V shed 1 base and J shed 11 bases, with 12 bases lying between them. CDR1 and CDR2 (germline): SGHAT, FQNNGV. This sample is drawn from a study of T-cell memory formation after mild COVID-19. As for the study in general: Across donors, TCR clusters were largely donor specific.

Study results and caveats: CD4+ bias marked clones expanding day 15 to 37, unlike balanced contracting clones. Contracting CD4+ clones lay largely in CM and EM, with CD8+ ones residing in EMRA.

This rearrangement joins TRBV11-2 to TRBJ1-3, with unresolved D. Sequenced sample: PBMCs or a T cell subset sorted from them (not recorded which). The origin of this receptor is a man between 18 and 29 years old who had mild COVID-19 (a few samples of this study predate the infection). Cell type and time point are not known. The CDR3 sequence: CASSLGPPQPIYF. The DNA of the CDR3 is TGTGCCAGCAGCTTAGGGCCACCTCAGCCCATATATTTT.